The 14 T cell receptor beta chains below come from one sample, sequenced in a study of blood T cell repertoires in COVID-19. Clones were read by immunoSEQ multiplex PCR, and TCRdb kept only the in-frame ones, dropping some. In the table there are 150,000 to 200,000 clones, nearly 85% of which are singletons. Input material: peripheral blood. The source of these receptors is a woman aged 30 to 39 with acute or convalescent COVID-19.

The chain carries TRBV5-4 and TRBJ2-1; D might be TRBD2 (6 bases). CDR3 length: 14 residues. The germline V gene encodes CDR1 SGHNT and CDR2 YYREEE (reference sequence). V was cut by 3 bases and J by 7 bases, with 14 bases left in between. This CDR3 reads CASSSRGGGNEQFF. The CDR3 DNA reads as TGTGCCAGCAGCTCGCGGGGAGGTGGGAATGAGCAGTTCTTC.

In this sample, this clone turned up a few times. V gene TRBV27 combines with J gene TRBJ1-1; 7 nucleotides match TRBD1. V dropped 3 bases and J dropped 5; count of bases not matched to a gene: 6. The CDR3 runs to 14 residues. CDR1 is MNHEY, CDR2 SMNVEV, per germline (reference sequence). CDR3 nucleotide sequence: TGTGCCAGCAGTTTTTTACAGGGGAGGACTGAAGCTTTCTTT. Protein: CASSFLQGRTEAFF.

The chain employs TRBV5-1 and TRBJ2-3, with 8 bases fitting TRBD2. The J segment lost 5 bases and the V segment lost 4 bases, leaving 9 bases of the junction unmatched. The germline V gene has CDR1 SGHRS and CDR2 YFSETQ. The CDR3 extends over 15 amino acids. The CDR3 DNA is TGCGCCAGCAGCCTGCGCGGGACTAGTGGAGATACGCAGTATTTT. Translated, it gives CASSLRGTSGDTQYF.

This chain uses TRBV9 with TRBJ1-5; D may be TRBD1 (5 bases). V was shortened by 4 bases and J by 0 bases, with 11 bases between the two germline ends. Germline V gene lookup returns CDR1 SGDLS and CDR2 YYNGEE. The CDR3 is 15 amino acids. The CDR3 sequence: CASSPTGNSNQPQHF. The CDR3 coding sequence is TGTGCCAGCAGCCCTACAGGTAATAGCAATCAGCCCCAGCATTTT.

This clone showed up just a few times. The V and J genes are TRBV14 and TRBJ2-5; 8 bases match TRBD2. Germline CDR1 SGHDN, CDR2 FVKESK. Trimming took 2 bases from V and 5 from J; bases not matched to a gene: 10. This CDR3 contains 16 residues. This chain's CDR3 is CASSQSGGRHGETQYF. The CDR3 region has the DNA TGTGCCAGCAGCCAAAGCGGGGGCAGACACGGGGAGACCCAGTACTTC.

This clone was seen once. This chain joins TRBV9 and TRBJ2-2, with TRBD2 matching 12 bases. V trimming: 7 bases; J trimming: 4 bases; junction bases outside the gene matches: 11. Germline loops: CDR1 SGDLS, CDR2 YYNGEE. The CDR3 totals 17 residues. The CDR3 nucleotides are TGTGCCAGCGGCGCTAGCGGGGGGGAAAGGGGCACCGGGGAGCTGTTTTTT. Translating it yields CASGASGGERGTGELFF.

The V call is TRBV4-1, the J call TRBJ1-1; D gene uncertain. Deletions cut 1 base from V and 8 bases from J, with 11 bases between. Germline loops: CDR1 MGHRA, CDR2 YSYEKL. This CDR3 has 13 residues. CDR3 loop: CASSQGHRPEAFF. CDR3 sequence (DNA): TGCGCCAGCAGCCAAGGGCACAGACCAGAAGCTTTCTTT.

CDR3 loop: CASRDDSNYGYTF. In DNA, the CDR3 is TGTGCCAGCAGAGACGACTCTAACTATGGCTACACCTTC. The rearrangement links TRBV12-3 or TRBV12-4 to TRBJ1-2; D remains unclear. Trimming pared 6 bases from V and 0 bases from J, leaving 8 bases between. CDR3 size: 13 residues.

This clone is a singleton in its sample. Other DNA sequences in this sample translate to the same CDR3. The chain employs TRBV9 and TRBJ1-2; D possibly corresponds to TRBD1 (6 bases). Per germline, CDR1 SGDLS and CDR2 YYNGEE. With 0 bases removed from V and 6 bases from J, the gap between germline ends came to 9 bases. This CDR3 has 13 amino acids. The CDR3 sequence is CASSVGQGNGYTF. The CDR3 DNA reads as TGTGCCAGCAGCGTAGGGCAGGGGAATGGCTACACCTTC.

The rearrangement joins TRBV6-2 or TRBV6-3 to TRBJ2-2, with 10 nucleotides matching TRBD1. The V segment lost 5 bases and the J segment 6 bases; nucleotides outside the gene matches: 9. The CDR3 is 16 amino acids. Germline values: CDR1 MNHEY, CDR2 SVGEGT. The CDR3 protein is CASSTPTGGRSGELFF. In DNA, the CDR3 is TGTGCCAGCAGTACTCCGACAGGGGGCCGGTCCGGGGAGCTGTTTTTT.

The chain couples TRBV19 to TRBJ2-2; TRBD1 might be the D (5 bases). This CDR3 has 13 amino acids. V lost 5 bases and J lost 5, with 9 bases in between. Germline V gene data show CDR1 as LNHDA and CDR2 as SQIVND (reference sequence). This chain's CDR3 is CASSVRVTGELFF. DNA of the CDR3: TGTGCCAGTAGTGTCAGGGTAACCGGGGAGCTGTTTTTT.

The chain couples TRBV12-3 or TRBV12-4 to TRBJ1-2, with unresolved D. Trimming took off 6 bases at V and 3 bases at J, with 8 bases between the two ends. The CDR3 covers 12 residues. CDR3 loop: CASSAGDYGYTF. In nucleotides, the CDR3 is TGTGCCAGCAGCGCCGGGGACTATGGCTACACCTTC.

The CDR3 nucleotides are TGTGCCACCAGTGACTTCAAACCGGGACAGGGTGGTCATGAGCAGTTCTTC. This translates into CATSDFKPGQGGHEQFF. The chain employs TRBV24-1 and TRBJ2-1; 9 bases match TRBD1. The CDR3 runs to 17 residues. Germline values: CDR1 KGHDR, CDR2 SFDVKD. J gave up 8 bases and V 4 bases, and 14 bases lay outside the gene matches.

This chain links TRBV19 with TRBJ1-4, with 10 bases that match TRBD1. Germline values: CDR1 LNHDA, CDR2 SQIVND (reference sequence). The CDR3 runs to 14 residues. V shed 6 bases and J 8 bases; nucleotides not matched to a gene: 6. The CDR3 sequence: CASRGTGEMEKLFF. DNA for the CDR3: TGTGCCAGTAGAGGGACAGGGGAGATGGAAAAACTGTTTTTT.